This TCR beta chain was obtained from a study of T cells in Graves' hyperthyroidism and ophthalmopathy (dated by TCRdb to between 2018 and 2021). About the investigation overall: Peripheral blood was sampled at the time of initial diagnosis, prior to any treatment. To identify distinguishing TCR V-J signatures, a discovery cohort of around 100 patients was used, comprising 43 with Graves' ophthalmopathy and approximately 58 with stable Graves' hyperthyroidism. Whether ophthalmopathy could be predicted prospectively was tested in an independent validation cohort made up of about 18 hyperthyroidism patients plus 17 patients who later progressed to ophthalmopathy. The roughly 100 discovery patients were randomly divided into training and test sets at a 7:3 ratio. The study also compared thyroid tissue and blood T-cell repertoires from about 6 Graves' hyperthyroidism patients. After blood sampling, hyperthyroidism patients were treated with methimazole at a starting dose of 30 mg daily, and ophthalmopathy patients were treated with high-dose intravenous methylprednisolone. TCR Vbeta CDR3 sequencing of 140 or so peripheral blood samples (43 ophthalmopathy, 75 to 85 hyperthyroidism and roughly 17 progressor patients) is reported in the paper.

V and J are truncated by 4 bases and 0 bases respectively, leaving an intervening sequence of 3 bases. The CDR3 runs 12 amino acids, cysteine and phenylalanine included. Just the 36-base CDR3 DNA is kept, in frame starting at base 1. The full study reports these points: Most expanded thyroid clonotypes (frequency above 0.001) were also detected in blood, suggesting blood repertoires may reflect thyroid immune responses. In validation, the model predicted progression to ophthalmopathy a median of 6.5 months before onset, with about 71% sensitivity and just under 75% specificity. A model built on a 13 V-J signature distinguished ophthalmopathy from stable hyperthyroidism, reaching around 87% sensitivity and 81.08% specificity in cross-validation and 80%/75% in testing. No statistical method was used to fix the sample size in advance, and group allocation was not hidden from the investigators.

Ophthalmopathy patients had moderately to severely active disease, Clinical Activity Score of at least 3, NOSPECS grade of at least 4, and duration under 3 months. Any patient with an uncontrolled infection, another autoimmune disease, pregnancy or lactation was excluded. Diagnoses were based on clinical symptoms, serum thyroxine and TRAb, thyroid ultrasound and orbital computed tomography. PBMCs were separated from 10 ml of fresh peripheral blood using Ficoll-Paque density gradient centrifugation. Trizol reagent was used to extract total RNA, and RNA quality was then checked on an Agilent 2100 Bioanalyzer. TCR beta CDR3 regions were amplified from RNA transcripts. A first-round RT-PCR of the TCR CDR3 used the HTBI primer set with the Qiagen OneStep RT-PCR kit. A second multiplex PCR round built the libraries, followed by size selection and purification. Libraries were sequenced paired-end with 100 bp reads on an Illumina HiSeq2000. As for the original processing: SOAPnuke was used to process the raw data, with reads discarded if the reads contained adapters or uncalled bases, had a mean Phred below 15, or lacked an exact constant-primer or identifier match. COPE v1.2.5 was used to merge high-quality paired reads, and clonotypes were defined as unique nucleotide sequences. Clonotypes were aligned to IMGT TRBV, TRBD and TRBJ reference segments using MiTCR v1.1. The analysis included only V-J combinations with a frequency above 0.0001, which together covered over 98% of the repertoires. A TCS score was defined as the ratio of F50 (clonal expansion) to E x V (chaos), with BLOSUM62-based TCRdist applied between CDR3 peptides within each V-J. Welch's t-statistics and random forest reduced several hundred V-J features to about 12, which were used in a naive Bayes classifier (R e1071). The raw public data were reprocessed by TCRdb itself: fastp quality trimming at Q25, MiXCR clonotype calling, in-frame beta chains only. Rows are unified per CDR3 protein, each entry keeping the most common DNA and genes. These V and J calls derive from TCRdb rather than the authors' analysis. The sample records around 570,000 distinct CDR3 sequences, just under 20% of which are singletons. Together, the top ten hold roughly 44% of the sample.

As concerns this clonotype: Its specific antigen is unknown. Base-call qualities are not available, and no considerably larger clone is one nucleotide away.

The rearrangement joined TRBV12-3 or TRBV12-4 to TRBJ2-5; the D gene cannot be named for sure. The source material was blood. This receptor was obtained from a man between 35 and 55 years old with Graves' ophthalmopathy. The CDR3 reads CASSWNQETQYF. The nucleotides read TGTGCCAGCAGTTGGAACCAAGAGACCCAGTACTTC.